This T cell receptor beta chain was sequenced for a study of OX40 agonist ivuxolimab in advanced cancers. Regarding this clone: Its antigen is undetermined.

Overall study findings and caveats: Average numbers of expanded clones were greater in CD8+ T cells than in CD4+.

The CDR3 is 12 residues long. Looked up from germline, CDR1 is MNHNY and CDR2 is SVGAGI (reference sequence). Trimming pared 5 bases from V and 3 bases from J, leaving 4 bases between. Autoimmune disease history or systemic immunosuppression disqualified patients. Clones were sequenced by immunoSEQ multiplex PCR, and TCRdb holds only the in-frame ones, with some missing. In the table there are tens of thousands of clones, almost 95% of which are singletons. The chain recombines TRBV6-6 with TRBJ2-2; no clear D gene. This clonotype was sampled from an adult with an advanced solid tumor such as melanoma, head and neck, liver or kidney cancer. The material sequenced was CD4+ or CD8+ T cells sorted from blood, taken in a trial of the OX40 agonist ivuxolimab. CDR3 sequence reads: CASSRDTGELFF. The CDR3 DNA follows: TGTGCCAGCAGTCGGGACACCGGGGAGCTGTTTTTT.